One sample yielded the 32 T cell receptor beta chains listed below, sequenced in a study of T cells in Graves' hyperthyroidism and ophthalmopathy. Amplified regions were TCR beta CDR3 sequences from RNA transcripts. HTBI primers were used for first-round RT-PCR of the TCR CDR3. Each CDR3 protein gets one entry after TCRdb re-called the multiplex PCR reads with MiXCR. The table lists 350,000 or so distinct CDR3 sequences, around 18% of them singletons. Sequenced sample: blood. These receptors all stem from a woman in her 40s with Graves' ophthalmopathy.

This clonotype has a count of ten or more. The CDR3 sequence is CATEKNGVGELFF. For the CDR3, the DNA is TGTGCCACCGAGAAAAACGGGGTCGGGGAGCTGTTTTTT. The J gene is TRBJ2-2, the V gene TRBV6-1; D may be TRBD2 (5 bases). The CDR3 is 13 amino acids. V gave up 10 bases and J gave up 7 bases, with 16 bases separating them. The germline V gene has CDR1 MNHNS and CDR2 SASEGT.

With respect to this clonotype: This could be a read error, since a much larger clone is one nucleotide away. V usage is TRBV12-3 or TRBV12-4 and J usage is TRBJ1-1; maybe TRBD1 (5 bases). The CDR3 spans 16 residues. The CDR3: CASSFFAGGVNTEAFF. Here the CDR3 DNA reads TGTGCCAGCAGTTTTTTTGCCGGGGGAGTGAATACTGAAGCTTTCTTT.

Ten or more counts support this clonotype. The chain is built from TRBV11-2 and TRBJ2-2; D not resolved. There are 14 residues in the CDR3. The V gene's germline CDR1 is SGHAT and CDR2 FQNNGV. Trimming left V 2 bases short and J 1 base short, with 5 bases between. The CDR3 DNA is TGTGCCAGCAGCTTACCCGTGAACACCGGGGAGCTGTTTTTT. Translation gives CASSLPVNTGELFF.

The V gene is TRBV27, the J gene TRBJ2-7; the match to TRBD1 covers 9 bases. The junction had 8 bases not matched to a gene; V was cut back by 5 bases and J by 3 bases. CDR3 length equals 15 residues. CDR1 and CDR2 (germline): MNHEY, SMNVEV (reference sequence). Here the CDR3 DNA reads TGTGCCAGCAGTATCAGACAGGGGGGGTACTACGAGCAGTACTTC. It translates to CASSIRQGGYYEQYF.

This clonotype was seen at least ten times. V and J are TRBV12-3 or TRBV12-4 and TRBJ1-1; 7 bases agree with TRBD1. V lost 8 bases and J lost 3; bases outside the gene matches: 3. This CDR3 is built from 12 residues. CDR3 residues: CASHRGDTEAFF. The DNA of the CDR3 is TGTGCCAGCCACAGGGGAGACACTGAAGCTTTCTTT.

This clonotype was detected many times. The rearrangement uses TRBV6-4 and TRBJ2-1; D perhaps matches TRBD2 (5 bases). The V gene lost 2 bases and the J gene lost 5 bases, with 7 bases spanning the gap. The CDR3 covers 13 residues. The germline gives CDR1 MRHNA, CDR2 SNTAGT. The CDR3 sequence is CASSDTGNNEQFF. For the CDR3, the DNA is TGTGCCAGCAGTGACACGGGGAACAATGAGCAGTTCTTC.

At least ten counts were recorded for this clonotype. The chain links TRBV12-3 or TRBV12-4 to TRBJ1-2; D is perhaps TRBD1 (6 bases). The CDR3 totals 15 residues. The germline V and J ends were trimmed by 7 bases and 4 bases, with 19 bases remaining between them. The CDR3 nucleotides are TGTGCCAGCATTCTCCAGAGGGGGGCCGCCTATGGCTACACCTTC. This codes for CASILQRGAAYGYTF.

The CDR3 here is CASSLLQGSGELFF. CDR3 in DNA: TGTGCCAGCAGTTTACTCCAGGGGTCCGGGGAGCTGTTTTTT. V and J are TRBV12-3 or TRBV12-4 and TRBJ2-2, with D perhaps matching TRBD1 (6 bases). The CDR3 has 14 residues. V dropped 2 bases and J dropped 6 bases, with 10 bases sitting between them.

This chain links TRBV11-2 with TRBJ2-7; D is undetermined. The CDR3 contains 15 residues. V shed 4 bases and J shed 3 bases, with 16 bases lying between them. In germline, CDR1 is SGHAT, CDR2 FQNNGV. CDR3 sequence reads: CASSSRSTRRYEQYF. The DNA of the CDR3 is TGTGCCAGCAGCTCCCGGTCAACCCGACGCTACGAGCAGTACTTC.

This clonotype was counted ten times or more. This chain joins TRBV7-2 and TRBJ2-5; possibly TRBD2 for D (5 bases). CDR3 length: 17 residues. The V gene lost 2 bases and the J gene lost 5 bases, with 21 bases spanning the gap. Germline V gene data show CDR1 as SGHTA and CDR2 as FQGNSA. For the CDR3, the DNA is TGTGCCAGCAGCTTAAGCGGTCGGGCCCTCCCCCAGGAGACCCAGTACTTC. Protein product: CASSLSGRALPQETQYF.

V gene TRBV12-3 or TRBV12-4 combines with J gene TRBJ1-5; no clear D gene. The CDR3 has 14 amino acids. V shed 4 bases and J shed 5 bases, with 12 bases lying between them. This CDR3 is CASSSTPRYQPQHF. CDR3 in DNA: TGTGCCAGCAGTTCGACACCCAGGTATCAGCCCCAGCATTTT.

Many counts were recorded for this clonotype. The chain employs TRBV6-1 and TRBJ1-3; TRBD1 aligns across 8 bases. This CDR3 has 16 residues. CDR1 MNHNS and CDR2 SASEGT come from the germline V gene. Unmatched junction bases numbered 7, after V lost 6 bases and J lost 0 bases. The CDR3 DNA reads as TGTGCCAGCAGAGACGCAGGGGGCGACTCTGGAAACACCATATATTTT. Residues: CASRDAGGDSGNTIYF.

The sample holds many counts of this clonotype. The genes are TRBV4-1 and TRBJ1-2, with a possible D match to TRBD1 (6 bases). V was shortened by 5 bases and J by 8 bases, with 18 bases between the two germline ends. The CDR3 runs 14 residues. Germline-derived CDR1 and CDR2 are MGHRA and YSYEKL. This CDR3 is CASSFRTAELGYTF. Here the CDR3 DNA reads TGCGCCAGCAGCTTCCGGACAGCCGAGTTGGGCTACACCTTC.

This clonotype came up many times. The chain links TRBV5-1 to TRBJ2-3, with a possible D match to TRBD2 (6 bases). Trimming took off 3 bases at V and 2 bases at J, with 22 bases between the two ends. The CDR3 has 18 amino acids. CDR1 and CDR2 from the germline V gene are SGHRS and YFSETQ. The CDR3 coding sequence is TGCGCCAGCAGCTCCCTGTGGCAAGGGAGGTCTAACACAGATACGCAGTATTTT. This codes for CASSSLWQGRSNTDTQYF.

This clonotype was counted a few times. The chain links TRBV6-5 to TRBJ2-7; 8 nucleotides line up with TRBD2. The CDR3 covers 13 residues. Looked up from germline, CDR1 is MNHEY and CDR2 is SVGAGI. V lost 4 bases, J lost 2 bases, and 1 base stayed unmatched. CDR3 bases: TGTGCCAGCAGTTCGACTAGCGCCTACGAGCAGTACTTC. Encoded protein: CASSSTSAYEQYF.

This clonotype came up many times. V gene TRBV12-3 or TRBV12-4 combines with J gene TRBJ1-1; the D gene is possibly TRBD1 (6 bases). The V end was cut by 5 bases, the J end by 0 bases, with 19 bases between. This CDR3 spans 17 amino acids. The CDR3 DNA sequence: TGTGCCAGCAGTCCTCTTGGGACAAGACTTATGAACACTGAAGCTTTCTTT. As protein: CASSPLGTRLMNTEAFF.

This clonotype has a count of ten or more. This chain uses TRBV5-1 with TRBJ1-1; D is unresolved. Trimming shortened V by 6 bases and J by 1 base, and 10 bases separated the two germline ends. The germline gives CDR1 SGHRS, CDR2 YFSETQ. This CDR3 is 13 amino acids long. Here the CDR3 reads CASMNPGNTEAFF. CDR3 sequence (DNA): TGCGCCAGCATGAATCCAGGGAACACTGAAGCTTTCTTT.

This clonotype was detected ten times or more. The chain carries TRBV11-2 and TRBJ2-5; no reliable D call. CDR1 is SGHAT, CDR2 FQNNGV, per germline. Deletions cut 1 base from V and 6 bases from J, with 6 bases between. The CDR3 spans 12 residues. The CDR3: CASSLVLQTQYF. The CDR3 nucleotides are TGTGCCAGCAGCTTAGTTCTGCAGACCCAGTACTTC.

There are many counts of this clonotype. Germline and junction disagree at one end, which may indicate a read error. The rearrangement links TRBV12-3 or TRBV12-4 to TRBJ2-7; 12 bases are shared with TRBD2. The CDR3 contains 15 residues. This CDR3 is CAGRDRTSGMGEQYF. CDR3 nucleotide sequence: TGTGCCGGCAGGGACCGGACTAGCGGGATGGGGGAGCAGTACTTC.

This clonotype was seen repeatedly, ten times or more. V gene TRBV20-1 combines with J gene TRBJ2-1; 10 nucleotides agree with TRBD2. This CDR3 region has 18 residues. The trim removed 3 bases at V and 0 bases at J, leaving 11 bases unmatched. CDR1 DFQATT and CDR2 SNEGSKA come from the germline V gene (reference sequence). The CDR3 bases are TGCAGTGCTAGGGGGGCTAGCGGGAGAGGGAGCTCCTACAATGAGCAGTTCTTC. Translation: CSARGASGRGSSYNEQFF.

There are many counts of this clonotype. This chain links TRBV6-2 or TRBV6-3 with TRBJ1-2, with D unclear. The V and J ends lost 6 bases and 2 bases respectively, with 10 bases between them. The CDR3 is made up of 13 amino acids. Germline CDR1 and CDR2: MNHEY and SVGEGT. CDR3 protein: CASSNVQNYGYTF. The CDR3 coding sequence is TGTGCCAGCAGCAACGTACAGAACTATGGCTACACCTTC.

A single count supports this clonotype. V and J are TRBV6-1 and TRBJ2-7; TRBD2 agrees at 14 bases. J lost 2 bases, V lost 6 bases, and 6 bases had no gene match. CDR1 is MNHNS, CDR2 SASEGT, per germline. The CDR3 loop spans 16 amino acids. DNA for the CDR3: TGTGCCAGCAGCCAATCGGGACTAGCGGGAGCCTACGAGCAGTACTTC. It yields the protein CASSQSGLAGAYEQYF.

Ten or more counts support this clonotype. The CDR3 coding sequence is TGTGCCAGTAGTAACGTTCGGGTGCGCACTGAAGCTTTCTTT. It specifies CASSNVRVRTEAFF. The chain combines TRBV19 with TRBJ1-1; D is unresolved. Germline V gene data show CDR1 as LNHDA and CDR2 as SQIVND (reference sequence). This CDR3 has 14 amino acids. The V end lost 4 bases, the J end lost 4 bases, and 13 bases lay between the germline ends.

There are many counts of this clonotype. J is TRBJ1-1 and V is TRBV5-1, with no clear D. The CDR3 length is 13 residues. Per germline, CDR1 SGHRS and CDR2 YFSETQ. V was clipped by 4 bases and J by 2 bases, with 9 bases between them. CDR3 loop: CASSNGINTEAFF. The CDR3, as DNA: TGCGCCAGCAGCAACGGGATAAACACTGAAGCTTTCTTT.

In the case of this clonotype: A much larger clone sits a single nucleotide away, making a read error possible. The CDR3 here is CASSEPLAGSDTQYF. DNA of the CDR3: TGCGCCAGCAGTGAGCCACTAGCGGGCTCAGATACGCAGTATTTT. The chain uses TRBV10-2 and TRBJ2-3, with 9 bases fitting TRBD2. Trimming removed 2 bases from V and 4 bases from J; junction bases left unmatched: 4. Germline CDR1 WSHSY, CDR2 SAAADI. The CDR3 has 15 residues.

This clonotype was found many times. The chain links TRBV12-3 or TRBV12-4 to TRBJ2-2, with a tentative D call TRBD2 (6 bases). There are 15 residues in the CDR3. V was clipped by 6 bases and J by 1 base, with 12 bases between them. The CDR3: CASRERGGNTGELFF. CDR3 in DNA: TGTGCCAGCAGGGAGAGGGGAGGGAACACCGGGGAGCTGTTTTTT.

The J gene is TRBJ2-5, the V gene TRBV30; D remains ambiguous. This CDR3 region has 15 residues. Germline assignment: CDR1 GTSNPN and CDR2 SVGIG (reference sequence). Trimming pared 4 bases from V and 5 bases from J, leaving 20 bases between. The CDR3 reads CAWNPDPLTWETQYF. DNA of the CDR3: TGTGCCTGGAACCCCGACCCCCTGACCTGGGAGACCCAGTACTTC.

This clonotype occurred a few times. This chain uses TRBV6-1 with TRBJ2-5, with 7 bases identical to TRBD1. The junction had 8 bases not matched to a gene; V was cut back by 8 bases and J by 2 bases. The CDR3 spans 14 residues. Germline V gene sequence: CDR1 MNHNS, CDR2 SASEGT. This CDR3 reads CASGRTGIQETQYF. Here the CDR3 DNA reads TGTGCCAGCGGAAGGACAGGAATACAAGAGACCCAGTACTTC.

Here the CDR3 reads CASSPRIGEQYF. The DNA for the CDR3 is TGTGCCAGCAGCCCCAGGATAGGCGAGCAGTACTTC. The V and J genes are TRBV6-1 and TRBJ2-7; D is undetermined. V was cut by 6 bases and J by 6 bases, with 12 bases left in between. CDR1 is MNHNS, CDR2 SASEGT, per germline. The CDR3 is 12 residues long.

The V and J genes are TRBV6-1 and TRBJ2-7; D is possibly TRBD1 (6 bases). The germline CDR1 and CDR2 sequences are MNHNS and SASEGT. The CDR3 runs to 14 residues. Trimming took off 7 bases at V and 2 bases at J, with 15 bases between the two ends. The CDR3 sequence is CASNLSGTTYEQYF. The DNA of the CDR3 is TGTGCCAGCAACCTAAGTGGGACAACCTACGAGCAGTACTTC.

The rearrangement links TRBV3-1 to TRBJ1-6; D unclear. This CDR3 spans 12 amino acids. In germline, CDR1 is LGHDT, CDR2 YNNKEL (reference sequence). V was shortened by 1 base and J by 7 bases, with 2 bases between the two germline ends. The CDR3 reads CASSQVNSPLHF. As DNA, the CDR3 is TGTGCCAGCAGCCAAGTGAATTCACCCCTCCACTTT.

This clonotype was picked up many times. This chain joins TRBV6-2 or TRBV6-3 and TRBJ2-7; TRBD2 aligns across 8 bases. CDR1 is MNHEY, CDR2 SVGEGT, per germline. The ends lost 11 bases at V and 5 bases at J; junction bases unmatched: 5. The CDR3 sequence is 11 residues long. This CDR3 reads CAHGRADEQYF. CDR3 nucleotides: TGTGCCCACGGGAGGGCCGACGAGCAGTACTTC.